The entry below describes one T cell receptor (beta chain). Together with a sample-barcoded 5' primer, a J-beta primer mix was included in a second PCR lasting roughly 6 to 12 cycles. TCRdb processed the 5' RACE reads anew with MiXCR; each CDR3 protein has one entry. The profile shows roughly 1,300,000 distinct CDR3 sequences, approximately 59% of them singletons. CDR1 and CDR2 (germline): MNHEY, SMNVEV (reference sequence). The ends lost 6 bases at V and 2 bases at J; junction bases unmatched: 7. This CDR3 is built from 16 residues. This sample is drawn from a study of blood T cells in healthy people across ages.

Sample: blood. The V gene is TRBV27, the J gene TRBJ2-1; 10 bases agree with TRBD1. The TCR comes from a man aged 18 to 35 in good health. CDR3 nucleotide sequence: TGTGCCAGCAGGGCGTCGGACAGGGGGACCTACAATGAGCAGTTCTTC. It yields the protein CASRASDRGTYNEQFF.